The clone carrying this T cell receptor beta chain showed up just once. This entry is derived from a study of blood T cell repertoires in COVID-19. Across the study: In each case, the material was cDNA or gDNA derived from T cells, B-cell-depleted T cells, or PBMCs.

The table came from immunoSEQ multiplex PCR; TCRdb's copy has only in-frame clones and leaves some out. There are over 100,000 clones in the sample; around 90% occur only once, and around 1.2% lies in the top ten. CDR1 and CDR2 from the germline V gene are SGDLS and YYNGEE. J lost 8 bases, V lost 0 bases, and 11 bases had no gene match. The CDR3 contains 16 residues. The chain combines TRBV9 with TRBJ2-1; TRBD2 agrees at 7 bases. The sequenced material came from peripheral blood. The clonotype comes from a human donor in a cohort sampled during active COVID-19. CDR3 protein: CASSVVSGGRSHEQFF. The CDR3 nucleotides read TGTGCCAGCAGCGTAGTCTCGGGCGGGAGAAGCCATGAGCAGTTCTTC. Filled out from reference TRBV9 and TRBJ2-1, the complete variable domain reads DSGVTQTPKHLITATGQRVTLRCSPRSGDLSVYWYQQSLDQGLQFLIQYYNGEERAKGNILERFSAQQFPDLHSELNLSSLELGDSALYFCASSVVSGGRSHEQFFGPGTRLTVL.